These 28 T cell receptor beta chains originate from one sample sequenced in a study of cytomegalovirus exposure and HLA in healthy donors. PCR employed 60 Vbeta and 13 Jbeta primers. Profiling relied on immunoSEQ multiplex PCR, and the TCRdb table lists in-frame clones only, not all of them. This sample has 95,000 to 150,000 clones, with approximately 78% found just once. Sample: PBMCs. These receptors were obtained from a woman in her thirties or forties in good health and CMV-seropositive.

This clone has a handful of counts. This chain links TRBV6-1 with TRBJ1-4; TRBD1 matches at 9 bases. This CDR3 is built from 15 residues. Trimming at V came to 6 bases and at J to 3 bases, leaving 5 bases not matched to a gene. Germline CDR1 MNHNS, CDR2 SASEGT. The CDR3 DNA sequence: TGTGCCAGCAGGATGACAGGGGGGCCTAATGAAAAACTGTTTTTT. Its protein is CASRMTGGPNEKLFF.

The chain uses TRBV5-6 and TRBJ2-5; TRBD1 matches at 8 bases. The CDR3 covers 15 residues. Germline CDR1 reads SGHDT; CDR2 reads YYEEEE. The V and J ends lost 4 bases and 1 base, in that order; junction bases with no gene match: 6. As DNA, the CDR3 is TGTGCCAGCAGCAGGTGGGGGACAGGCCAAGAGACCCAGTACTTC. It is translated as CASSRWGTGQETQYF. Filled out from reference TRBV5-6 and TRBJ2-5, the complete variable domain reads DAGVTQSPTHLIKTRGQQVTLRCSPKSGHDTVSWYQQALGQGPQFIFQYYEEEERQRGNFPDRFSGHQFPNYSSELNVNALLLGDSALYLCASSRWGTGQETQYFGPGTRLLVL.

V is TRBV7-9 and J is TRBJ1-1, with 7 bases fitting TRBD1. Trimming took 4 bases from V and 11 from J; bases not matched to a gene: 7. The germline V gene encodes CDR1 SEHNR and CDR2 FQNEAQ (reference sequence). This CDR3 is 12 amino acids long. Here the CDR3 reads CASSSGTAAAFF. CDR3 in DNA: TGTGCCAGCAGCTCCGGGACAGCTGCTGCTTTCTTT.

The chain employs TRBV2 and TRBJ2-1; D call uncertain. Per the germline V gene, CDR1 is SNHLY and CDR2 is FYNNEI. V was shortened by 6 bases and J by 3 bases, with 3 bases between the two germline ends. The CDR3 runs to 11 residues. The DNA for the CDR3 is TGTGCCAGCAGCTACTACAATGAGCAGTTCTTC. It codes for CASSYYNEQFF.

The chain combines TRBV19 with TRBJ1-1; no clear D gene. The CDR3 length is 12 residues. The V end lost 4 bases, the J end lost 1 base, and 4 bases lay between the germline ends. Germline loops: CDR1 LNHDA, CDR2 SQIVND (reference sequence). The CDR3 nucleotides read TGTGCCAGTAGTACCAGGAACACTGAAGCTTTCTTT. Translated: CASSTRNTEAFF. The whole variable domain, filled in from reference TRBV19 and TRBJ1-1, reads DGGITQSPKYLFRKEGQNVTLSCEQNLNHDAMYWYRQDPGQGLRLIYYSQIVNDFQKGDIAEGYSVSREKKESFPLTVTSAQKNPTAFYLCASSTRNTEAFFGQGTRLTVV.

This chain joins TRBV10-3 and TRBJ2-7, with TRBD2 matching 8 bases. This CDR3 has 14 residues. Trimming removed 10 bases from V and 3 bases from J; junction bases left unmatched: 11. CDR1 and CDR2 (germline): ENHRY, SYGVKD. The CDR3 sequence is CATSLSGGGYEQYF. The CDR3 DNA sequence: TGTGCCACTTCCCTCTCCGGGGGGGGCTACGAGCAGTACTTC.

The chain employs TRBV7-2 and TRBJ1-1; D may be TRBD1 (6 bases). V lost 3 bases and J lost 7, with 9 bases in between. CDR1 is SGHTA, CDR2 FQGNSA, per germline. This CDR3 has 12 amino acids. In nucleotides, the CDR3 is TGTGCCAGCAGCTTCCAGGACAGTGAAGCTTTCTTT. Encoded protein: CASSFQDSEAFF.

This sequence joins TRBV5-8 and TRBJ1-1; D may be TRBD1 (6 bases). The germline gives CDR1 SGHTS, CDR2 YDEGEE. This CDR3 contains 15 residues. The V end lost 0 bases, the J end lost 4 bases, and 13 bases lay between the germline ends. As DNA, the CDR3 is TGTGCCAGCAGCTTGGGCGTGGGCAGGGGCACTGAAGCTTTCTTT. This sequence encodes CASSLGVGRGTEAFF.

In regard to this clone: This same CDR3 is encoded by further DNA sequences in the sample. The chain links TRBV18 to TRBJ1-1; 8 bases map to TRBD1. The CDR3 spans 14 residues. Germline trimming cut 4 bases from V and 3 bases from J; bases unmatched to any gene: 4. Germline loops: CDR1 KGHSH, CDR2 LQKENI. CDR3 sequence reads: CASSLGTGDTEAFF. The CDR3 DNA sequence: TGTGCCAGCTCACTGGGGACAGGAGACACTGAAGCTTTCTTT.

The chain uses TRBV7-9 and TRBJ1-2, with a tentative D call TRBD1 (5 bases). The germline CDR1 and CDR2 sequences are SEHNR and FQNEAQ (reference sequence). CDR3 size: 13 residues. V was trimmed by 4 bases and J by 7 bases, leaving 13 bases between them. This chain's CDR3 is CASSSQGFAGYTF. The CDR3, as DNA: TGTGCCAGCAGCTCTCAGGGTTTTGCTGGCTACACCTTC. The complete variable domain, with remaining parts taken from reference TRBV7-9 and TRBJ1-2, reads DTGVSQNPRHKITKRGQNVTFRCDPISEHNRLYWYRQTLGQGPEFLTYFQNEAQLEKSRLLSDRFSAERPKGSFSTLEIQRTEQGDSAMYLCASSSQGFAGYTFGSGTRLTVV.

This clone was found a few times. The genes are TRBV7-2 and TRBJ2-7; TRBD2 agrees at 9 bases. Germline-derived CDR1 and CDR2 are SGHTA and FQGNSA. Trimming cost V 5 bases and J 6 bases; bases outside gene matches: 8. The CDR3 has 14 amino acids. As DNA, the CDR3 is TGTGCCAGCAGCCTTAGCGGGGGAGATTTCGAGCAGTACTTC. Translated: CASSLSGGDFEQYF.

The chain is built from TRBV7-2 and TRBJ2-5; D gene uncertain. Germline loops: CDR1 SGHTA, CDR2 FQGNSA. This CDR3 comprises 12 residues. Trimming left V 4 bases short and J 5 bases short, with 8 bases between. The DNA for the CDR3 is TGTGCCAGCAGCTCGATCGGGGAGACCCAGTACTTC. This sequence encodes CASSSIGETQYF.

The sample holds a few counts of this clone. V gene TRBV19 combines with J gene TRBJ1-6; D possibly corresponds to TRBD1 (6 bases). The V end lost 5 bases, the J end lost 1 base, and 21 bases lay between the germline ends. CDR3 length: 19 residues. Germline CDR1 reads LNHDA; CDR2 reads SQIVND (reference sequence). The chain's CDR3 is CASSAVGDTSFSYNSPLHF. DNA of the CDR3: TGTGCCAGTAGTGCGGTGGGGGACACCTCGTTTTCCTATAATTCACCCCTCCACTTT.

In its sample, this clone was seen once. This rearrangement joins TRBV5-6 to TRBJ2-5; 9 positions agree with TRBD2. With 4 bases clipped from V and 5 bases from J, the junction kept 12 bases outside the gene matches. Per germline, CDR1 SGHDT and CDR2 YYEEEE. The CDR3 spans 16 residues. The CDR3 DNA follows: TGTGCCAGCAGCCTAGGATCGCGGGGGGGCCTTGAGACCCAGTACTTC. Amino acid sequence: CASSLGSRGGLETQYF.

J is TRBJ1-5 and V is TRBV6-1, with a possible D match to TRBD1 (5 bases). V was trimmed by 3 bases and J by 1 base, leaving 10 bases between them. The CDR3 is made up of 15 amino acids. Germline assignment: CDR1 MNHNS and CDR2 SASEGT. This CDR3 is CASSDRGISNQPQHF. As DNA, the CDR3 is TGTGCCAGCAGTGATAGGGGTATAAGCAATCAGCCCCAGCATTTT.

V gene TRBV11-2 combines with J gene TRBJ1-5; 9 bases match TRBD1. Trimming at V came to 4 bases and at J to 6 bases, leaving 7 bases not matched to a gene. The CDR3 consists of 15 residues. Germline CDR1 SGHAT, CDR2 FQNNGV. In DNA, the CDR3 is TGTGCCAGCAGCTCCACCCGACAGGGGGGTCAGCCCCAGCATTTT. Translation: CASSSTRQGGQPQHF.

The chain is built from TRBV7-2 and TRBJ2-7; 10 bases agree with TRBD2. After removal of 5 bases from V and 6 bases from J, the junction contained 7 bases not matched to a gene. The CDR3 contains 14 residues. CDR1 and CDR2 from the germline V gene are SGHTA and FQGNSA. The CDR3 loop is CASSPGTSEGEQYF. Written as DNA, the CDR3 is TGTGCCAGCAGCCCGGGGACTAGCGAGGGCGAGCAGTACTTC.

The CDR3 nucleotides are TGTGCCAGCAGCCCGACAGGGGGCTACTATGGCTACACCTTC. Protein: CASSPTGGYYGYTF. This sequence joins TRBV7-9 and TRBJ1-2, with TRBD1 matching 10 bases. CDR1 SEHNR and CDR2 FQNEAQ come from the germline V gene (reference sequence). The CDR3 runs to 14 residues. J lost 3 bases, V lost 5 bases, and 3 bases had no gene match.

CDR3 in DNA: TGTGCCAGCTCACCAAGGACAGGGGAGGCCGGGGAGCTGTTTTTT. As protein: CASSPRTGEAGELFF. The chain links TRBV18 to TRBJ2-2; TRBD1 matches 9 bases. V was clipped by 2 bases and J by 6 bases; unmatched bases: 4. The CDR3 runs 15 residues. CDR1 and CDR2 (germline): KGHSH, LQKENI.

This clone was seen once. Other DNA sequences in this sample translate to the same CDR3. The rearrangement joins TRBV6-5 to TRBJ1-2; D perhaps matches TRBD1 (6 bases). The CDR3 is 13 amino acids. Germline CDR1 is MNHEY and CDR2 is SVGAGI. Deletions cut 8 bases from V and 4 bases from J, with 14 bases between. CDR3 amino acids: CASRDTEIYGYTF. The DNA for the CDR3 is TGTGCCAGCCGGGACACCGAAATCTATGGCTACACCTTC.

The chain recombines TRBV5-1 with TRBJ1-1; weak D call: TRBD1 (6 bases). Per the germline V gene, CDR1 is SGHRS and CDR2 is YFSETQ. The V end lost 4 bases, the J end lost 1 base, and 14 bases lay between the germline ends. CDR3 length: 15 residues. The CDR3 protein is CASSTGTTGNTEAFF. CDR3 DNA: TGCGCCAGCAGCACGGGGACAACCGGGAACACTGAAGCTTTCTTT.

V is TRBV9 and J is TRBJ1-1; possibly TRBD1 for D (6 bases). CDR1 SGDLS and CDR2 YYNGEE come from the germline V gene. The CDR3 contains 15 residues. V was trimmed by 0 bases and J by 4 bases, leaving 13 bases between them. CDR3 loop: CASSVVGALGTEAFF. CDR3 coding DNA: TGTGCCAGCAGCGTAGTGGGGGCTCTAGGCACTGAAGCTTTCTTT.

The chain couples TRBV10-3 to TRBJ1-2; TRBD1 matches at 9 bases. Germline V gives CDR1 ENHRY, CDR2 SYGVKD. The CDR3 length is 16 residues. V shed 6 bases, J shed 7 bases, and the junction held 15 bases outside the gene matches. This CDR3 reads CAIRPGQGDYTGGYTF. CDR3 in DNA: TGTGCCATCAGGCCGGGACAGGGAGACTATACGGGTGGCTACACCTTC.

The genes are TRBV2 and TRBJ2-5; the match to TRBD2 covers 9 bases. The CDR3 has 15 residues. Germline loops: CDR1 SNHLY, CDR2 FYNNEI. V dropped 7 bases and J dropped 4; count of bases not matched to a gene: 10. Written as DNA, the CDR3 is TGTGCCAGCACCCCGGTGGCGGGGGGGGGAGAGACCCAGTACTTC. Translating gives CASTPVAGGGETQYF.

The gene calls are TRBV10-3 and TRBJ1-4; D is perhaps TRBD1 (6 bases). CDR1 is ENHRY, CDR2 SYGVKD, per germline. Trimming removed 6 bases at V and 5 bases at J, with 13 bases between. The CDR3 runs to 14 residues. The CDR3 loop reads CAISDGTQNEKLFF. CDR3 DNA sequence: TGTGCCATCAGCGATGGGACACAGAATGAAAAACTGTTTTTT.

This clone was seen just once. The DNA for the CDR3 is TGCGCCAGCAGCTCCTTGGGGCAGCACTACGAGCAGTACTTC. Translated: CASSSLGQHYEQYF. V is TRBV5-1 and J is TRBJ2-7; D possibly corresponds to TRBD1 (5 bases). The CDR3 runs 14 residues. V was shortened by 3 bases and J by 3 bases, with 13 bases between the two germline ends. Per the germline V gene, CDR1 is SGHRS and CDR2 is YFSETQ.

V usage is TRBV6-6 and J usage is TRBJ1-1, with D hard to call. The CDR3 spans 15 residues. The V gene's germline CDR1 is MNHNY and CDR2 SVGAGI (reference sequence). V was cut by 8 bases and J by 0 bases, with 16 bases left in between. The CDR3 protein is CASEVGFGMNTEAFF. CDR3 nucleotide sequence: TGTGCCAGCGAAGTGGGATTCGGGATGAACACTGAAGCTTTCTTT.

The CDR3 spells CASSLVQKTDTQYF. The CDR3 DNA sequence: TGCGCCAGCAGCTTGGTCCAGAAGACAGATACGCAGTATTTT. The chain links TRBV5-1 to TRBJ2-3, with D uncertain. This CDR3 has 14 residues. Deletions cut 0 bases from V and 3 bases from J, with 8 bases between. CDR1 and CDR2 from the germline V gene are SGHRS and YFSETQ.